Ten or more counts support the clone carrying this TCR beta chain. Its antigen remains unknown. The protocol was immunoSEQ multiplex PCR, while the TCRdb copy is restricted to in-frame clones and leaves out a portion. The sample yields roughly 140,000 clones, around 91% seen once. V lost 5 bases and J 4 bases, leaving 15 bases between the germline ends. CDR3 length equals 15 residues. The germline gives CDR1 SEHNR, CDR2 FQNEAQ (reference sequence). This entry is derived from a study of T cell responses to AZD1222 COVID-19 vaccine. The study's findings and limits: Reportedly, nearly half the spike-specific TCRs target unmutated variant regions.

The chain recombines TRBV7-9 with TRBJ1-5, with D possibly being TRBD1 (5 bases). The clonotype comes from an adult in good health. Sequencing was performed on peripheral blood, taken on day 0 of AZD1222 vaccination. The CDR3 region is CASSRGLHKNQPQHF. Here the CDR3 DNA reads TGTGCCAGCAGCCGGGGACTCCATAAGAATCAGCCCCAGCATTTT.